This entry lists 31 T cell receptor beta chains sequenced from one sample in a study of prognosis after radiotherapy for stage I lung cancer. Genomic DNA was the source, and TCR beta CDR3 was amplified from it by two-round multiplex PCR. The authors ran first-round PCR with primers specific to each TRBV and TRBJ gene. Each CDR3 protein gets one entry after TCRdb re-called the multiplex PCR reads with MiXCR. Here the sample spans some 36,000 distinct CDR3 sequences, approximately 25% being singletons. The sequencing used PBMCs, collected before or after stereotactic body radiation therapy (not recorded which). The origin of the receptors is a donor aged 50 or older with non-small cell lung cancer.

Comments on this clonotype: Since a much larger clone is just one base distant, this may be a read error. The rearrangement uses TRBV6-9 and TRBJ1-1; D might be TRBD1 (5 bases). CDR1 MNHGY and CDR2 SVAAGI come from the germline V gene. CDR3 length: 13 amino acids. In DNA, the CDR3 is TGTGCCAGCAGTTACTCGAAGGGGACTGAGGCTTTCTTT. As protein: CASSYSKGTEAFF.

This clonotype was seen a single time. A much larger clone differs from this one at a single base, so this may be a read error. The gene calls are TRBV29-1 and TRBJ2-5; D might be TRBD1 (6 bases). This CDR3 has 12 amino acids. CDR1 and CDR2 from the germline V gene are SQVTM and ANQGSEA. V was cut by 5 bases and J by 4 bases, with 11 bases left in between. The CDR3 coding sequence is TGCAGCGTTCGACAGGTCTCAGAGACCCAGTACTTC. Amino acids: CSVRQVSETQYF.

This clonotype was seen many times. The CDR3, as DNA: TGTGCCAGCTCTATCGCACCAGGCGTCTCTGGAAACACCATATATTTT. Its translation: CASSIAPGVSGNTIYF. This sequence joins TRBV2 and TRBJ1-3, with D unclear. There are 16 residues in the CDR3. V dropped 8 bases and J dropped 0 bases, with 17 bases sitting between them. Germline loops: CDR1 SNHLY, CDR2 FYNNEI. Together with reference TRBV2 and TRBJ1-3, the CDR3 gives the full variable domain: EPEVTQTPSHQVTQMGQEVILRCVPISNHLYFYWYRQILGQKVEFLVSFYNNEISEKSEIFDDQFSVERPDGSNFTLKIRSTKLEDSAMYFCASSIAPGVSGNTIYFGEGSWLTVV.

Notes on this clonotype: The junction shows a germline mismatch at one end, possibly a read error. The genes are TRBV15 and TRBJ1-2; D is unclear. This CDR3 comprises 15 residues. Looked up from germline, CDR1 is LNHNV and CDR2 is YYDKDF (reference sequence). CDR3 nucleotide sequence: TGTTCCACCAGCAGAGATCCCCTGGGTAACTATGGCTACACCTTC. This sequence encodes CSTSRDPLGNYGYTF.

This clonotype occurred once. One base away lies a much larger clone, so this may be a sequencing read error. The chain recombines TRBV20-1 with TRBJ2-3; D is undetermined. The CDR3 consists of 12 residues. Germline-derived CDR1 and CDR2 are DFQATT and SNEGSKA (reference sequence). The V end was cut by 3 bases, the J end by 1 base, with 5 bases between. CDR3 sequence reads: CSASYGTDTQYF. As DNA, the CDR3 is TGCAGTGCTAGTTACGGCACAGATACGCAGTATTTT.

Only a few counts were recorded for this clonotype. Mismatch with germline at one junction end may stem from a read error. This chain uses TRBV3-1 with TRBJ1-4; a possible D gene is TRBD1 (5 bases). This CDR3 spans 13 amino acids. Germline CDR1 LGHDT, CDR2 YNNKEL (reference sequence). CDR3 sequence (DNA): TGTGCCTGCAGCCTCAGGGTCGGGGAAAAACTGTTTTTT. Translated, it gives CACSLRVGEKLFF.

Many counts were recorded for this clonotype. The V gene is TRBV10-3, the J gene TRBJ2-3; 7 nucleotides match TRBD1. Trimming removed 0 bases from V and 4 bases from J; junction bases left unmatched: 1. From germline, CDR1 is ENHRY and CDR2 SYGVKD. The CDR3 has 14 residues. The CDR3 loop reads CAISESGQSDTQYF. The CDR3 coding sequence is TGTGCCATCAGTGAGTCGGGACAGTCAGATACGCAGTATTTT.

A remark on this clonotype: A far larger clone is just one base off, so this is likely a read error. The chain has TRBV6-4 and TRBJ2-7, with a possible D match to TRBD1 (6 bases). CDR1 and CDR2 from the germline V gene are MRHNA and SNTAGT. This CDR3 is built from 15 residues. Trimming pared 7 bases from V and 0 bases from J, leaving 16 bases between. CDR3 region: CASIEGVDSSYEQYF. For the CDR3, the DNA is TGTGCCAGCATTGAAGGTGTGGACAGCTCCTACGAGCAGTACTTC.

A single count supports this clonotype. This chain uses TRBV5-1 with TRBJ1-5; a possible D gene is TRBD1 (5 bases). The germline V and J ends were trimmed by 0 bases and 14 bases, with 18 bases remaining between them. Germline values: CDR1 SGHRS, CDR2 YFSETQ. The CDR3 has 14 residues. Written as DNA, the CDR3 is TGCGCCAGCAGCTTGGAGGGGTCCAATCAGCCAAAGCATTTT. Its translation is CASSLEGSNQPKHF.

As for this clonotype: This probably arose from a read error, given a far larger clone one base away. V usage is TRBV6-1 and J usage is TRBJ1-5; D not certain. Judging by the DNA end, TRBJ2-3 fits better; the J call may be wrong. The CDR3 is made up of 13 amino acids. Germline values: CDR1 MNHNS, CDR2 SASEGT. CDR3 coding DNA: TGTGCCAGCAGTGACCGTAGCAATCAGCCCCAGTATTTT. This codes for CASSDRSNQPQYF.

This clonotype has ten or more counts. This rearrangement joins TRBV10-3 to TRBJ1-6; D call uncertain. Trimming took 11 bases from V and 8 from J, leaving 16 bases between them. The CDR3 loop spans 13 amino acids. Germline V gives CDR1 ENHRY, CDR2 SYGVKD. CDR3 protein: CAPTVLRDSPLHF. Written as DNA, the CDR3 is TGTGCCCCCACGGTCCTTAGGGATTCACCCCTCCACTTT.

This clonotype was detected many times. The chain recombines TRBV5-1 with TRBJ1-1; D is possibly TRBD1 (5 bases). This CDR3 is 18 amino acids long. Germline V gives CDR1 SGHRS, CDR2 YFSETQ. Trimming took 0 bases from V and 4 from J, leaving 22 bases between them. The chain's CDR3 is CASSLGSGAKGPGTEAFF. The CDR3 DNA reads TGCGCCAGCAGCTTGGGTTCCGGGGCTAAGGGGCCCGGCACTGAAGCTTTCTTT.

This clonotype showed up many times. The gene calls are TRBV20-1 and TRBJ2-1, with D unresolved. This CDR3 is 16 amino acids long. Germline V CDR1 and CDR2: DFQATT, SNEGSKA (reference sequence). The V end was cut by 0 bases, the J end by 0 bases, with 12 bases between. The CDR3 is CSARDFRLSSYNEQFF. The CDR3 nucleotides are TGCAGTGCTAGAGATTTCAGGCTAAGCTCCTACAATGAGCAGTTCTTC.

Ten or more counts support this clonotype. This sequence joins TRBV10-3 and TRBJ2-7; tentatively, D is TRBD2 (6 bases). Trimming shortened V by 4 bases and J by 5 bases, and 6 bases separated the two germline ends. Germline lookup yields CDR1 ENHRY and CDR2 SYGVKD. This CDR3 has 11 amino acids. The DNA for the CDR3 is TGTGCCATCAGTGGGGGGGACGAGCAGTACTTC. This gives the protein CAISGGDEQYF.

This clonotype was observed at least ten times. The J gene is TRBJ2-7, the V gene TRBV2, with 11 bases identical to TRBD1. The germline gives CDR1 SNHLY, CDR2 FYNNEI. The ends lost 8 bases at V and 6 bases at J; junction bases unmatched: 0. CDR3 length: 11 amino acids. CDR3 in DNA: TGTGCCAGCGGGACAGGGGGCGAGCAGTACTTC. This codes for CASGTGGEQYF.

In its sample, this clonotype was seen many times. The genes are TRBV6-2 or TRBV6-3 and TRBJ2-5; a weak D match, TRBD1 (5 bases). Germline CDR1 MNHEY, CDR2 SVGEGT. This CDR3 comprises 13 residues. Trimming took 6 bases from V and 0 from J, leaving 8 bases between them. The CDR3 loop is CASRGHYQETQYF. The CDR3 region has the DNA TGTGCCAGCAGAGGACACTACCAAGAGACCCAGTACTTC.

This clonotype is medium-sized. The CDR3 DNA sequence: TGCAGTGCTAGAAGGACTAGTGACAATGAGCAGTTCTTC. It codes for CSARRTSDNEQFF. V is TRBV20-1 and J is TRBJ2-1; 7 bases are a match to TRBD2. The V gene's germline CDR1 is DFQATT and CDR2 SNEGSKA (reference sequence). The CDR3 has 13 residues. The trim removed 2 bases at V and 5 bases at J, leaving 3 bases unmatched.

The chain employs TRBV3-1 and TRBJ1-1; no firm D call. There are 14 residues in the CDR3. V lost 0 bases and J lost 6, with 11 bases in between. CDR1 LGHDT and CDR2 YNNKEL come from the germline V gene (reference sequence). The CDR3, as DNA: TGTGCCAGCAGCCAAGAAGGAGGAGAAGCTGAAGCTTTCTTT. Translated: CASSQEGGEAEAFF.

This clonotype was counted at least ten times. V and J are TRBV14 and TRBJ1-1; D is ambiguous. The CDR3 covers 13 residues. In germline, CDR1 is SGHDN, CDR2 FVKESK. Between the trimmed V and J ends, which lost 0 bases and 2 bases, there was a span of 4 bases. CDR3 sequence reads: CASSQDLNTEAFF. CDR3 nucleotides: TGTGCCAGCAGCCAAGATTTAAACACTGAAGCTTTCTTT.

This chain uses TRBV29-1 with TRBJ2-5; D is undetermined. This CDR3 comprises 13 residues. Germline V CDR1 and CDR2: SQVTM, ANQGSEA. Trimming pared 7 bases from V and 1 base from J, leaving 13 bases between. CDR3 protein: CSAGRMVQETQYF. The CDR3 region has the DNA TGCAGCGCCGGTAGAATGGTCCAAGAGACCCAGTACTTC.

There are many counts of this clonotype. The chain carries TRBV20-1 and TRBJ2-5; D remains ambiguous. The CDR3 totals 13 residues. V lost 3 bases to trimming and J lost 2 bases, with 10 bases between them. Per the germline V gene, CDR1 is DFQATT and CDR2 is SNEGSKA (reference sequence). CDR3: CSASGELQETQYF. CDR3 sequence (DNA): TGCAGTGCTAGTGGGGAACTACAAGAGACCCAGTACTTC.

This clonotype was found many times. The CDR3 sequence is CASSLRGTGLNSPLHF. For the CDR3, the DNA is TGTGCCAGCAGTTTACGGGGGACAGGGCTTAATTCACCCCTCCACTTT. This rearrangement joins TRBV12-3 or TRBV12-4 to TRBJ1-6; TRBD1 aligns across 9 bases. The CDR3 has 16 amino acids. Trimming cost V 2 bases and J 6 bases; bases outside gene matches: 5.

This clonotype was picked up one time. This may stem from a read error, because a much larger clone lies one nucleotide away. CDR3 residues: CASSSGVTQYF. The CDR3 nucleotides are TGTGCCAGCAGTTCGGGGGTGACCCAGTACTTC. The J gene is TRBJ2-5, the V gene TRBV28; the D gene is possibly TRBD2 (6 bases). The germline gives CDR1 MDHEN, CDR2 SYDVKM. The V gene lost 4 bases and the J gene lost 7 bases, with 7 bases spanning the gap. The CDR3 has 11 residues.

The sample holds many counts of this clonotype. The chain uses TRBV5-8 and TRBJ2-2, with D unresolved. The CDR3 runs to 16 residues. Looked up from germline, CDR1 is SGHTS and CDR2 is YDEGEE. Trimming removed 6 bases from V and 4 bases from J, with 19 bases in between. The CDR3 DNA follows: TGTGCCAGCACCCCCTCTAGGGCTCCGGGCACCGGGGAGCTGTTTTTT. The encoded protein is CASTPSRAPGTGELFF.

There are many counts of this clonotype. The DNA for the CDR3 is TGTGCCAGCAGCTTAGGTAGCGGGAGGGCTTCGGGTAGGAATGAGCAGTTCTTC. It specifies CASSLGSGRASGRNEQFF. The genes are TRBV11-3 and TRBJ2-1, with 11 bases matching TRBD2. This CDR3 has 18 residues. CDR1 SGHNT and CDR2 YENEEA come from the germline V gene. The ends lost 1 base at V and 7 bases at J; junction bases unmatched: 12.

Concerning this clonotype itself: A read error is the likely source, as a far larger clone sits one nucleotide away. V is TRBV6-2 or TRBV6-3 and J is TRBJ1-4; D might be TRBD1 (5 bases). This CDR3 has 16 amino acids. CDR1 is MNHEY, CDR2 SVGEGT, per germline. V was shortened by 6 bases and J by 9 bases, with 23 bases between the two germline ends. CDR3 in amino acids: CASRPAPGPRQQKLFF. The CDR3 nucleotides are TGTGCCAGCAGACCGGCTCCGGGTCCTAGACAGCAAAAACTGTTTTTT.

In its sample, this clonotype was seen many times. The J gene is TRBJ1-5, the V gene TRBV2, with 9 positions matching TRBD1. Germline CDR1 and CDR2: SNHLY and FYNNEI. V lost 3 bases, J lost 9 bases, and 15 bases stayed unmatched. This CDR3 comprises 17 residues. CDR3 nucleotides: TGTGCCAGCAGTGAGGGAGGGGGACAGGGACCGCAATGGCCCCAGCATTTT. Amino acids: CASSEGGGQGPQWPQHF. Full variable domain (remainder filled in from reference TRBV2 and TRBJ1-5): EPEVTQTPSHQVTQMGQEVILRCVPISNHLYFYWYRQILGQKVEFLVSFYNNEISEKSEIFDDQFSVERPDGSNFTLKIRSTKLEDSAMYFCASSEGGGQGPQWPQHFGDGTRLSIL.

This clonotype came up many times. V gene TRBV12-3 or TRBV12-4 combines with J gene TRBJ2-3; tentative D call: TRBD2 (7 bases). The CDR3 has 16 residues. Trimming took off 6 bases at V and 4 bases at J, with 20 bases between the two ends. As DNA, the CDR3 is TGTGCCAGCAGCAAAAGCCCCGGGGGGCGGGCAGATACGCAGTATTTT. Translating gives CASSKSPGGRADTQYF.

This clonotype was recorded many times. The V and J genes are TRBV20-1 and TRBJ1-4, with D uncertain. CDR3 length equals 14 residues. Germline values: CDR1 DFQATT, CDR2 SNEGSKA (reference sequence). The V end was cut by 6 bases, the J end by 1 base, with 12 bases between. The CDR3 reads CSAPPGVTNEKLFF. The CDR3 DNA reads TGCAGTGCCCCCCCCGGGGTAACTAATGAAAAACTGTTTTTT.

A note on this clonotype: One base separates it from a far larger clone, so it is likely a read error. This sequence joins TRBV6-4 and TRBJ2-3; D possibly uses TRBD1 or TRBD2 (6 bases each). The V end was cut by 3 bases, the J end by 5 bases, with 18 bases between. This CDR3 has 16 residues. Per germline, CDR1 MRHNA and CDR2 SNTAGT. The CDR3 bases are TGTGCCAGCAGTGAACGGGACTGGGGGCGAGTAGATACGCAGTATTTT. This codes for CASSERDWGRVDTQYF.

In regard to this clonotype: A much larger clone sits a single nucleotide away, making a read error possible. In DNA, the CDR3 is TGTGCCTGGAGTTTCGGGGTGAAGGCTTTCTTT. It yields the protein CAWSFGVKAFF. The J gene is TRBJ1-1, the V gene TRBV30; D remains unclear. CDR1 is GTSNPN, CDR2 SVGIG, per germline (reference sequence). This CDR3 contains 11 residues. The V gene lost 2 bases and the J gene lost 11 bases, with 12 bases spanning the gap.